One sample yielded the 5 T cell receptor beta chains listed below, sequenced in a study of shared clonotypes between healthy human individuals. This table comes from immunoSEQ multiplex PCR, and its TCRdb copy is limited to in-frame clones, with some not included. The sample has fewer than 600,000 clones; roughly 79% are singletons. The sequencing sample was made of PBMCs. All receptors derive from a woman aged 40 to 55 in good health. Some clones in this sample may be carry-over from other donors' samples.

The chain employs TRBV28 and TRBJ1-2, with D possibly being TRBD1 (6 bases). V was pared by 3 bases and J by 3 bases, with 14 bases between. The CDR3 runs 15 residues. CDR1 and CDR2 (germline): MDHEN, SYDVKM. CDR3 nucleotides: TGTGCCAGCAGTTTTGGTAGGGGGAGAGACTATGGCTACACCTTC. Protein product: CASSFGRGRDYGYTF.

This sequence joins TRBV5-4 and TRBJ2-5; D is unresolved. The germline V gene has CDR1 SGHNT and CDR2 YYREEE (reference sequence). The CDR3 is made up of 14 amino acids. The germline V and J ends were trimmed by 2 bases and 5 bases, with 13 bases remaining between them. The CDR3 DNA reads TGTGCCAGCAGCTTAAAGAAGGTCGGGGAGACCCAGTACTTC. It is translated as CASSLKKVGETQYF.

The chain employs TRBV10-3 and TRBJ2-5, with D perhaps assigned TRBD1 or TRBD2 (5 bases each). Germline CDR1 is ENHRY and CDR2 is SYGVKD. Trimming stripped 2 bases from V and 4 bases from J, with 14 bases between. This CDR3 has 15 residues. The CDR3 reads CAISEVEGQGETQYF. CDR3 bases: TGTGCCATCAGTGAGGTAGAGGGGCAGGGAGAGACCCAGTACTTC.

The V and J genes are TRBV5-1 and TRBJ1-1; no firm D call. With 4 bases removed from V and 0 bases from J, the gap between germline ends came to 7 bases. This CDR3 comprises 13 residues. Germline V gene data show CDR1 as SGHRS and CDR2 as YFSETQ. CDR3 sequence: CASSPTLNTEAFF. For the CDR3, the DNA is TGCGCCAGCAGCCCTACATTGAACACTGAAGCTTTCTTT.

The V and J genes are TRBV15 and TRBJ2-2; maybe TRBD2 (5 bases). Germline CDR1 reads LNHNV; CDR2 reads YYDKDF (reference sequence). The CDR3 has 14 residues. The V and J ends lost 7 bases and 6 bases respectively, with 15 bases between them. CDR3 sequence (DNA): TGTGCCACCAACCATCGGGAAGGGTCCGGGGAGCTGTTTTTT. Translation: CATNHREGSGELFF.